The 3 T cell receptor beta chains listed next were all sequenced from one sample in a study of blood T cells in healthy people across ages. A second about 7 to 11 cycle PCR used barcoded and J-beta primers. One entry per CDR3 protein, called by TCRdb with MiXCR from the 5' RACE reads. The sample carries more than 450,000 distinct CDR3 sequences, 27% recorded once. The sample was also linked to a second study, of T cells of mothers and their children.

The sequenced sample consisted of blood. Every receptor here comes from a boy aged 2 to 10 in good health.

This clonotype was observed a few times. This chain uses TRBV20-1 with TRBJ2-5, with D uncertain. Per germline, CDR1 DFQATT and CDR2 SNEGSKA (reference sequence). This CDR3 has 13 residues. The V gene lost 5 bases and the J gene lost 4 bases, with 14 bases spanning the gap. The CDR3 here is CSAPGPDGETQYF. The CDR3 nucleotides are TGCAGTGCTCCCGGGCCCGACGGAGAGACCCAGTACTTC.

The chain couples TRBV29-1 to TRBJ1-4, with unresolved D. CDR3 length equals 17 residues. Deletions cut 1 base from V and 3 bases from J, with 18 bases between. Germline CDR1 is SQVTM and CDR2 is ANQGSEA. Here the CDR3 reads CSVEVQGCRVANEKLFF. In DNA form, the CDR3 reads TGCAGCGTTGAAGTCCAAGGGTGTCGTGTAGCTAATGAAAAACTGTTTTTT.

The chain links TRBV27 to TRBJ1-5, with D maybe TRBD1 (6 bases). The V end lost 3 bases, the J end lost 6 bases, and 12 bases lay between the germline ends. Per the germline V gene, CDR1 is MNHEY and CDR2 is SMNVEV (reference sequence). The CDR3 contains 14 residues. The CDR3 DNA follows: TGTGCCAGCAGTTTCGCGGCAGGGGTTCAGCCCCAGCATTTT. It encodes CASSFAAGVQPQHF.